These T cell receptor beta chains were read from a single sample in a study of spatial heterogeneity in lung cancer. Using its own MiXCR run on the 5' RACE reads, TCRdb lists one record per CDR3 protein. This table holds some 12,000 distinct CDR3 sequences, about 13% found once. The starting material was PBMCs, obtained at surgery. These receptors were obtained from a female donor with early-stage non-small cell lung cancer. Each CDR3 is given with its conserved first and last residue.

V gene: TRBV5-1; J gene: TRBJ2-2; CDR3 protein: CASSNRPPGSTGELFF
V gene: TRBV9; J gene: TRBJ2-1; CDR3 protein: CASSVDLSRPASYNEQFF
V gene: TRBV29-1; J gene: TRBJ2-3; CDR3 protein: CSGKRQSTDTQYF
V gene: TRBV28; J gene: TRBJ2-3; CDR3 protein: CAIAAGFTDTQYF
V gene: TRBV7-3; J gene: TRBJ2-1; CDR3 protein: CASSLGGPGNEQFF
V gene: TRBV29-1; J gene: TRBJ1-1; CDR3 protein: CSVTPGPPNTEAFF
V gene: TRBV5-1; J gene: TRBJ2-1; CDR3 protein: CASSLDPNSYNEQFF
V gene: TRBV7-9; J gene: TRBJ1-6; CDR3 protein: CASDQGGGNWNSPLHF
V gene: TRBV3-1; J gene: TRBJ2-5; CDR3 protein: CASSLSGTRPFETQYF
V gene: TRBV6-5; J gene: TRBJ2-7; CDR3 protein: CASSRTSGGPPYEQYF
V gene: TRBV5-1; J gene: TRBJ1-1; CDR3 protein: CASSLGHEGGTEAFF
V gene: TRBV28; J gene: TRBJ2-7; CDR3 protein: CASSLFGTGSSYEQYF
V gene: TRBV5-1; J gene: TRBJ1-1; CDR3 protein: CASSLASEAFF
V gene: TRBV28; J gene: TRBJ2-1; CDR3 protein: CASSSPGGREIEQFF
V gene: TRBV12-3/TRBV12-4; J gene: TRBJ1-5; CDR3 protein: CASSLGGQLNQPQHF
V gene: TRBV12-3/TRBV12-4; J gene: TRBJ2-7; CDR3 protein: CASSFTYEQYF
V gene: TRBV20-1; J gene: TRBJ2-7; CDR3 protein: CSASVWDRGGEQYF
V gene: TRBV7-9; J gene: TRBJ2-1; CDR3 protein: CASSLGIAGGPSYNEQFF
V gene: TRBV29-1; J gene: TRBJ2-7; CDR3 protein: CSVGRVGQGGTYEQYF
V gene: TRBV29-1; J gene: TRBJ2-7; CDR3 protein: CSVEGQGEAYEQYF
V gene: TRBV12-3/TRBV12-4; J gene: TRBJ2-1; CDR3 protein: CASSHGTNHNEQFF
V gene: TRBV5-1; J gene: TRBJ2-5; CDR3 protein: CASSSSGMQETQYF
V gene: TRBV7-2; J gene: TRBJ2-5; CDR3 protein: CASSPPGEAATQYF
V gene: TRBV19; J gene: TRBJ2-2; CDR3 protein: CASSTGLNTGELFF
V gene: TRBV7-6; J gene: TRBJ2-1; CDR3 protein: CASSLVLSSGLYNEQFF
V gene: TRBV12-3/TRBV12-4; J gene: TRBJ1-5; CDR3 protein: CASSGLNSNQPQHF
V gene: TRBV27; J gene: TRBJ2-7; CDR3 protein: CATEQGNEQYF